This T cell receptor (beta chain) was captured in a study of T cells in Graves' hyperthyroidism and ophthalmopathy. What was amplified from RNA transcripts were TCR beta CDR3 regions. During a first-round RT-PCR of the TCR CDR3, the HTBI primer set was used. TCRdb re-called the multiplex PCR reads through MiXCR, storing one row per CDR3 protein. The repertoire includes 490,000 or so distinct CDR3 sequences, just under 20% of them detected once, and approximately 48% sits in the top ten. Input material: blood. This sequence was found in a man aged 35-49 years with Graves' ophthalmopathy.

The CDR3 spells CASSQSPGLAGGTYNEQFF. In nucleotides, the CDR3 is TGTGCCAGCAGCCAATCTCCGGGACTAGCGGGAGGGACGTACAATGAGCAGTTCTTC. The chain couples TRBV3-1 to TRBJ2-1, with 16 bases that match TRBD2. From germline, CDR1 is LGHDT and CDR2 YNNKEL (reference sequence). Trimming cost V 2 bases and J 4 bases; bases outside gene matches: 8. The CDR3 loop spans 19 amino acids.